This entry lists 18 T cell receptor beta chains sequenced from one sample in a study of tumor-infiltrating lymphocytes in primary liver carcinoma (dated by TCRdb to the late 2010s). TRIzol reagent was used to extract blood RNA from unsorted whole blood, while the DNeasy Blood & Tissue kit provided the germline DNA. Sequencer: Illumina HiSeq 2500. Using a constant-region primer and ProtoScript II reverse transcriptase, TCRbeta-specific cDNA was reverse-transcribed from around 500 ng total RNA. TCRbeta libraries were built with three nested multiplex PCR rounds, a slightly modified ARM-PCR procedure. Multiplex TRBV1-TRBV30 forward primers and a Cbeta reverse primer were used in the first two PCR rounds, each of which was run for approximately 9 cycles. In-frame beta chains were kept once TCRdb had trimmed the public reads at Q25 with fastp and called clones with MiXCR. Each record represents a unique CDR3 protein, reported with the most common genes and DNA among its rows. A total of approximately 310,000 distinct CDR3 sequences appear in this sample, 65% of them only once. The top ten constitute 9% of the sample.

Specimen: peripheral blood. All receptors derive from a man aged 35 to 55 with primary liver carcinoma and hepatitis B virus infection.

The CDR3 spells CASCDFSGLAGFNEQFF. In DNA form, the CDR3 reads TGTGCCAGCTGCGACTTTTCGGGACTAGCGGGGTTCAATGAGCAGTTCTTC. J is TRBJ2-1 and V is TRBV11-2; 13 bases map to TRBD2. This CDR3 spans 17 amino acids. The germline V gene encodes CDR1 SGHAT and CDR2 FQNNGV. V shed 8 bases and J 6 bases; nucleotides not matched to a gene: 13.

In this sample, this clonotype turned up a few times. V gene TRBV18 combines with J gene TRBJ2-7; D unclear. The CDR3 spans 13 residues. Germline V gives CDR1 KGHSH, CDR2 LQKENI. V lost 3 bases and J lost 7, with 13 bases in between. In nucleotides, the CDR3 is TGTGCCAGCTCACCTCAACCTGGGGATGAGCAGTACTTC. Translated: CASSPQPGDEQYF.

This clonotype was found many times. V gene TRBV29-1 combines with J gene TRBJ2-1, with D perhaps assigned TRBD1 or TRBD2 (5 bases each). The CDR3 is 13 residues long. Germline assignment: CDR1 SQVTM and CDR2 ANQGSEA. Trimming cost V 7 bases and J 3 bases, with 13 bases left between them. The CDR3: CSAPGPYYNEQFF. CDR3 DNA: TGCAGCGCCCCGGGACCCTACTACAATGAGCAGTTCTTC.

On this clonotype: Germline is not matched at one junction end, which may reflect a read error. The chain links TRBV11-1 to TRBJ2-1; either TRBD1 or TRBD2 may supply D (5 bases each). This CDR3 is built from 15 residues. The germline gives CDR1 SGHAT, CDR2 FQDESV (reference sequence). CDR3 in DNA: TGTGCCAGCAGCCCATTGGAGGAGCTCAGGGATGAACAGTTCTTC. This codes for CASSPLEELRDEQFF.

This clonotype appeared a few times. A much larger clonotype is one base distant, so this may be a read error. This chain joins TRBV6-2 or TRBV6-3 and TRBJ2-7; D may be TRBD2 (5 bases). This CDR3 is 14 amino acids long. Germline CDR1 reads MNHEY; CDR2 reads SVGEGT. CDR3 sequence (DNA): TGTGCCGGCAGTCCCAACGGGAAAAGGGAACAGCAGTACTTC. Amino acids: CAGSPNGKREQQYF.

There are a few counts of this clonotype. This clone may be a read error of a much larger clone one base away. The chain uses TRBV29-1 and TRBJ2-3; D is possibly TRBD2 (5 bases). CDR1 and CDR2 (germline): SQVTM, ANQGSEA. Trimming took 5 bases from V and 1 from J, leaving 7 bases between them. This CDR3 is 12 amino acids long. The DNA of the CDR3 is TGCAGCGTTCCACTAGGCACAGATACGCAGTATTTT. Amino acids: CSVPLGTDTQYF.

To note about this clonotype: The missing conserved phenylalanine or tryptophan at the end of this CDR3 makes a read error likely. This sequence joins TRBV5-6 and TRBJ2-2; 8 bases match TRBD2. CDR3 length: 16 residues. CDR1 is SGHDT and CDR2 is YYEEEE in the germline V gene. The junction had 6 bases not matched to a gene; V was cut back by 0 bases and J by 5 bases. As DNA, the CDR3 is TGTGCCAGCAGCTTGGTAGCGGGACTTTTGACCGGGGAGCTGTTTTCT. It yields the protein CASSLVAGLLTGELFS.

Turning to this clonotype: A read error may be the cause here, since a much bigger clone is one base away. The chain has TRBV12-3 or TRBV12-4 and TRBJ2-1; weak D call: TRBD2 (6 bases). The CDR3 is 14 residues long. DNA of the CDR3: TGTACCAGCGGGCTACTAGCTTCCTACAATGAGCAGTTCTTC. Translating it yields CTSGLLASYNEQFF.

As to this clonotype: A much larger clone sits a single nucleotide away, making a read error possible. V is TRBV4-2 and J is TRBJ2-7, with TRBD2 matching 10 bases. J lost 7 bases, V lost 1 base, and 7 bases had no gene match. Germline assignment: CDR1 LGHNA and CDR2 YNFKEQ. The CDR3 is 15 amino acids. The CDR3 coding sequence is TGTGCCAGCAGCCAAGGGGCTAGCGGGAGCAAGGAGCAGTACTTC. Translation: CASSQGASGSKEQYF.

About this clonotype itself: At one end the junction does not follow the germline gene, possibly because of a read error. V and J are TRBV5-4 and TRBJ2-2, with 8 positions matching TRBD2. CDR1 SGHNT and CDR2 YYREEE come from the germline V gene (reference sequence). This CDR3 spans 15 amino acids. The CDR3 coding sequence is TGTGCCGGCAGCTCGACTAGCGCGAACACCGGGGAGCCGTCTTTT. This sequence encodes CAGSSTSANTGEPSF.

A word on this clonotype: This may come from a read error, since a much larger clone is one base off. The rearrangement joins TRBV10-3 to TRBJ1-5; D is perhaps TRBD1 (5 bases). Germline lookup yields CDR1 ENHRY and CDR2 SYGVKD. Trimming left V 11 bases short and J 3 bases short, with 14 bases between. The CDR3 has 13 amino acids. CDR3 amino acids: CASGKQFNQPQHF. CDR3 bases: TGTGCCTCAGGGAAACAGTTCAATCAGCCCCAGCATTTT.

The sample holds a few counts of this clonotype. It may be a read error: a sequence one base away is much more abundant. The chain carries TRBV11-2 and TRBJ1-1; no clear D. From germline, CDR1 is SGHAT and CDR2 FQNNGV. V lost 4 bases to trimming and J lost 0 bases, with 12 bases between them. CDR3 length: 15 residues. CDR3 sequence (DNA): TGTGCCAGCAGCTCAGCTGGGCTATTGAACACTGAAGCTTTCTTT. This codes for CASSSAGLLNTEAFF.

This clonotype appeared a single time. At one end, the junction sequence differs from germline, possibly due to a read error. This chain connects TRBV6-1 to TRBJ2-1; 7 nucleotides line up with TRBD1. Germline V CDR1 and CDR2: MNHNS, SASEGT. The CDR3 runs to 16 residues. CDR3 in DNA: TGTGCCAGCAGTGAGCGCAGGGGGTATACCTACAATGAGCAGCTCTTC. Translation: CASSERRGYTYNEQLF.

This clonotype occurred a few times. This rearrangement joins TRBV5-6 to TRBJ2-1; a weak D match, TRBD2 (7 bases). Trimming left V 4 bases short and J 3 bases short, with 17 bases between. The CDR3 covers 16 residues. Germline V gene sequence: CDR1 SGHDT, CDR2 YYEEEE. CDR3 amino acids: CASSPGGRGHYNEQFF. The DNA for the CDR3 is TGTGCCAGCAGCCCCGGGGGGAGGGGACACTACAATGAGCAGTTCTTC.

Notes on this clonotype: The junction shows a germline mismatch at one end, possibly a read error. The rearrangement uses TRBV7-8 and TRBJ2-5; D gene unclear. The CDR3 spans 14 residues. CDR1 is SGHVS, CDR2 FQNEAQ, per germline. The CDR3 DNA reads as TGTGCCGGCAGCTTATACCCCTTAGGCGAGACCCAGTACTTC. This gives the protein CAGSLYPLGETQYF. The full variable domain, completed using reference TRBV7-8 and TRBJ2-5, is GAGVSQSPRYKVAKRGQDVALRCDPISGHVSLFWYQQALGQGPEFLTYFQNEAQLDKSGLPSDRFFAERPEGSVSTLKIQRTQQEDSAVYLCAGSLYPLGETQYFGPGTRLLVL.

Comments on this clonotype: A much larger clone differs by one base, so this may be a read error. This CDR3 is missing its conserved last phenylalanine or tryptophan, likely due to a read error. The chain links TRBV10-3 to TRBJ2-1; no firm D call. The V gene's germline CDR1 is ENHRY and CDR2 SYGVKD. Trimming pared 9 bases from V and 4 bases from J, leaving 10 bases between. The CDR3 loop spans 12 amino acids. CDR3 in DNA: TGTGCCATAGCAGACGGTTACAATGAGCAGTTCTTG. This codes for CAIADGYNEQFL.

About this clonotype: This may come from a read error, since a much larger clone is one base off. The CDR3 end shows no conserved phenylalanine or tryptophan, and so a read error is likely. The chain combines TRBV6-2 or TRBV6-3 with TRBJ2-5; D might be TRBD2 (5 bases). From germline, CDR1 is MNHEY and CDR2 SVGEGT. The CDR3 has 12 residues. V shed 2 bases and J shed 7 bases, with 8 bases lying between them. The CDR3 nucleotides are TGTGCCAGCAGTTACCCCGAGGGGACCCAGTACTTA. Translating it yields CASSYPEGTQYL.

This clonotype occurred once. The CDR3 ends on some other residue instead of the conserved phenylalanine or tryptophan, so this is likely a read error. The chain joins TRBV5-4 to TRBJ1-1; perhaps TRBD1 as D (5 bases). The CDR3 runs 16 residues. The germline CDR1 and CDR2 sequences are SGHNT and YYREEE (reference sequence). CDR3 nucleotide sequence: TGTGTCAGCAGCGGGGGAAGGGGACCCGGGAACACTGAAGCTTTCCTT. This codes for CVSSGGRGPGNTEAFL.